This T cell receptor (beta chain) came from a study of shared clonotypes between healthy human individuals (dated by TCRdb to about 2020). At the level of the whole study: A couple of women and three men aged 18 to 49 years were included in the cohort. Per donor, leukapheresis produced somewhere between about 0.9 and 9.5 billion PBMCs. Per donor, three plates each were used for CD4 naive and CD4 memory, two for CD8 naive, and one for CD8 memory. To increase sequencing depth and limit assay-specific biases, TCR repertoire library preparation and sequencing were carried out by different laboratories using diverse techniques. To estimate repertoire size and how much clonotypes are shared between individuals, the study performed deep sequencing of blood TCR repertoires from roughly five healthy adults.

This clone came up once. Its antigen is currently not known. No base quality values were provided; no much bigger clone lies one nucleotide off. Healthy HIV-negative adults with no recently reported acute infections or vaccinations were included as donors. Every donor was a Caucasian adult living in Nashville, Tennessee, USA. CD4+ T cells were enriched by magnetic negative selection; naive cells were then positively selected on CD45RA, and the negative fraction formed the memory subset. After blood collection by leukapheresis, PBMCs were isolated using Ficoll-Histopaque density gradient centrifugation and then cryopreserved in the vapor phase of liquid nitrogen. Purity and quantity of every magnetically sorted T cell population were checked by analytical flow cytometry. Genomic DNA was isolated from every sorted fraction and measured by UV absorbance on a Nanodrop 2000c. Its CDR3 holds 12 amino acids, cysteine through phenylalanine. CDR3 DNA only is kept here, 36 bases in frame from base 1. Clipping removes 9 bases from V and 5 bases from J, with 4 as the unmatched junction base count. Reading the germline V gene gives CDR1 SNHLY and CDR2 FYNNEI.

Summary of the overall study and its limitations: The small number of donors limited the genetic and exposure-history diversity represented. Sampling was restricted to blood, and TCR repertoires in tissues likely differ from the TCR repertoires found in blood. Even with the large sequencing depth, rarefaction of the sorted-subset datasets indicated that sequencing was incomplete. Estimated clonotype richness was generally larger for naive than for memory subsets. Approximately 5% of naive CD4, 3.5% of naive CD8, 2.3% of memory CD4, and 0.4% of memory CD8 clonotypes were shared across four donors. Pairwise subsampling led to the expectation that sequencing depth would affect the degree of clonotype sharing among donors. Compared with non-shared clonotypes, clonotypes shared by all four sorted-subset donors had higher generation probabilities.

Using the deep immunoSEQ assay, multiplex PCR amplified TCR CDR3 regions from genomic DNA. Extracted genomic DNA from each cell subset was distributed evenly across all wells of several immunoSEQ 96-well plates, and each plate was treated as a replicate. For sorted subsets, approximately 190 ng of genomic DNA, equivalent to tens of thousands of T cell genomes, went into each replicate PCR. Purified libraries were quantified with a Qubit 3.0 fluorometer, sized on a Bioanalyzer 2100, and re-quantified with the KAPA Library Quantification kit. Each immunoSEQ 96-well plate was sequenced on its own single-read 150-cycle Illumina NextSeq 550 flow cell. In the paper's pipeline: Because only junctional sequences without quality scores were contained in the immunoSEQ output, filtering matching that applied to full-length reads could not be performed. Sequences were annotated with PyIR, a Python wrapper for IgBLAST v1.9, and V/J genes and CDR3 were assigned using IMGT germline references. Reads with weak V/J assignments (E-value above 1e-6), missing CDR3, stop codons, out-of-frame junctions, or ambiguous translated residues were removed. V3J clonotypes were defined by identical inferred V gene, J gene, and CDR3 amino acid sequence. Percentage overlap between repertoires was calculated by dividing the number of shared unique clonotypes by the size of the smaller repertoire. Richness of each repertoire was evaluated using RTK rarefaction, the Chao1 estimator, and Recon v2.1 estimates of unobserved clonotypes. OLGA was used to compute generation probabilities for all TCRbeta clonotypes that the gDNA method yielded from a handful of donors. Sourced from immuneACCESS, this table was stored by TCRdb with only in-frame sequences that have V and J called. A share of the clones is absent; for the studies checked, an unresolved V gene accounts for under half, and the remainder has no known explanation. The DNA was the basis for D and trimming; V, J and clone size are from that table. This sample is represented by 1.5 million to 1.9 million clones; around 98% of them were singletons. The ten largest clones capture about 0.4% of the sample.

The material sequenced was naive CD4+ T cells sorted from blood. This specimen's cell subset or site label, per the study, means: CD45RA+ positively selected. Recombination connected TRBV2 to TRBJ2-7; the central 10 bases match TRBD1. This sequence was found in a man aged 25 to 40 in good health. The CDR3 has the sequence CARTGGNDEQYF. In nucleotides, the sequence is TGTGCCAGGACAGGGGGCAACGACGAGCAGTACTTC.